The 29 T cell receptor beta chains in this list originate from one sample, sequenced in a study of cytomegalovirus exposure and HLA in healthy donors. Vbeta (60) and Jbeta (13) primers were used in the PCR. TCRdb's table, derived via immunoSEQ multiplex PCR, lists solely in-frame clones and lacks some. Of around 140,000 clones in the sample, more than 75% were seen once. Specimen: PBMCs. The receptors were sampled from a young woman in good health and CMV-seropositive.

The chain has TRBV9 and TRBJ2-2, with D possibly matching TRBD1 (6 bases). Deletions cut 3 bases from V and 14 bases from J, with 11 bases between. Germline V CDR1 and CDR2: SGDLS, YYNGEE. This CDR3 comprises 11 residues. The CDR3 protein is CASSGMGQLFF. The DNA for the CDR3 is TGTGCCAGCAGCGGCATGGGACAACTGTTTTTT.

The sample holds a few counts of this clone. The rearrangement uses TRBV5-4 and TRBJ1-1; D possibly corresponds to TRBD1 (6 bases). Trimming removed 3 bases from V and 3 bases from J, with 12 bases in between. Germline V gene lookup returns CDR1 SGHNT and CDR2 YYREEE (reference sequence). The CDR3 sequence is 14 residues long. For the CDR3, the DNA is TGTGCCAGCAGCTACGGGAGGGGGGACACTGAAGCTTTCTTT. Translation: CASSYGRGDTEAFF.

This clone appeared a single time. The chain couples TRBV18 to TRBJ1-5; D is possibly TRBD1 (6 bases). This CDR3 has 13 residues. From germline, CDR1 is KGHSH and CDR2 LQKENI. Trimming pared 5 bases from V and 6 bases from J, leaving 11 bases between. The CDR3 protein is CASSSQGGQPQHF. CDR3 sequence (DNA): TGTGCCAGCTCATCACAGGGAGGTCAGCCCCAGCATTTT.

This sequence joins TRBV30 and TRBJ2-5; TRBD2 matches at 11 bases. V shed 8 bases and J 4 bases; nucleotides not matched to a gene: 18. This CDR3 has 17 amino acids. Looked up from germline, CDR1 is GTSNPN and CDR2 is SVGIG (reference sequence). The CDR3 sequence: CAGVTVPIAGGPETQYF. For the CDR3, the DNA is TGTGCCGGGGTTACGGTCCCAATAGCGGGGGGGCCAGAGACCCAGTACTTC.

Only a few counts were recorded for this clone. The J gene is TRBJ2-2, the V gene TRBV9; 11 nucleotides match TRBD2. The CDR3 is made up of 18 amino acids. Germline V lookup: CDR1 SGDLS, CDR2 YYNGEE. The trim removed 4 bases at V and 0 bases at J, leaving 8 bases unmatched. The CDR3 reads CASSTELAGAANTGELFF. CDR3 bases: TGTGCCAGCAGCACTGAACTAGCGGGGGCCGCGAACACCGGGGAGCTGTTTTTT. The entire variable domain, with the rest obtained from reference TRBV9 and TRBJ2-2, is as follows: DSGVTQTPKHLITATGQRVTLRCSPRSGDLSVYWYQQSLDQGLQFLIQYYNGEERAKGNILERFSAQQFPDLHSELNLSSLELGDSALYFCASSTELAGAANTGELFFGEGSRLTVL.

The chain is built from TRBV27 and TRBJ2-1; TRBD2 agrees at 10 bases. There are 16 residues in the CDR3. V lost 2 bases, J lost 4 bases, and 5 bases stayed unmatched. Germline V gene lookup returns CDR1 MNHEY and CDR2 SMNVEV (reference sequence). The CDR3 DNA reads TGTGCCAGCAGTTTAAATAGCGGGGGGCTATACAATGAGCAGTTCTTC. This translates into CASSLNSGGLYNEQFF.

The chain joins TRBV5-1 to TRBJ2-7; TRBD1 matches at 10 bases. The CDR3 is 15 residues long. CDR1 and CDR2 (germline): SGHRS, YFSETQ. V was pared by 5 bases and J by 2 bases, with 7 bases of the junction left unmatched. CDR3 sequence: CASRAGTGATYEQYF. The CDR3, as DNA: TGCGCCAGCAGGGCCGGGACAGGGGCAACCTACGAGCAGTACTTC.

This clone was counted between two and nine times. V usage is TRBV10-3 and J usage is TRBJ2-1; 12 nucleotides align to TRBD2. The germline CDR1 and CDR2 sequences are ENHRY and SYGVKD. CDR3 length equals 16 residues. Trimming at V came to 3 bases and at J to 4 bases, leaving 4 bases not matched to a gene. For the CDR3, the DNA is TGTGCCATCAGTGATGGACTAGCGGGGACATACAATGAGCAGTTCTTC. It encodes CAISDGLAGTYNEQFF.

This clone was counted a few times. This rearrangement joins TRBV5-1 to TRBJ1-2; TRBD1 matches at 7 bases. The length of the CDR3 is 14 residues. CDR1 is SGHRS and CDR2 is YFSETQ in the germline V gene. Trimming at V came to 4 bases and at J to 7 bases, leaving 10 bases not matched to a gene. CDR3: CASSPVEGAGGYTF. The CDR3 DNA reads TGCGCCAGCAGCCCGGTGGAGGGGGCGGGTGGCTACACCTTC.

This chain joins TRBV28 and TRBJ2-7; 8 bases map to TRBD1. Per the germline V gene, CDR1 is MDHEN and CDR2 is SYDVKM. V shed 4 bases and J 3 bases; nucleotides not matched to a gene: 5. This CDR3 has 14 residues. This CDR3 reads CASSSGTGGYEQYF. The CDR3 DNA is TGTGCCAGCAGTTCCGGAACAGGGGGCTACGAGCAGTACTTC.

The chain carries TRBV30 and TRBJ1-1; TRBD1 matches 8 bases. Germline trimming cut 4 bases from V and 3 bases from J; bases unmatched to any gene: 7. Germline values: CDR1 GTSNPN, CDR2 SVGIG (reference sequence). CDR3 length equals 14 residues. This chain's CDR3 is CAWIKGQVDTEAFF. DNA of the CDR3: TGTGCCTGGATCAAGGGACAGGTGGACACTGAAGCTTTCTTT.

The V gene is TRBV14, the J gene TRBJ2-3, with a possible D match to TRBD2 (6 bases). The V end lost 1 base, the J end lost 1 base, and 12 bases lay between the germline ends. The CDR3 contains 16 residues. CDR1 is SGHDN, CDR2 FVKESK, per germline. The CDR3 region is CASSQVLGLGTDTQYF. CDR3 coding DNA: TGTGCCAGCAGCCAAGTCCTGGGACTTGGCACAGATACGCAGTATTTT.

This sequence joins TRBV10-3 and TRBJ2-7; 10 bases fit TRBD1. The germline gives CDR1 ENHRY, CDR2 SYGVKD. J lost 4 bases, V lost 6 bases, and 9 bases had no gene match. The CDR3 has 15 amino acids. CDR3 bases: TGTGCCATCAGGGGACAGGGGCCGGGGGAGTACGAGCAGTACTTC. Protein sequence: CAIRGQGPGEYEQYF.

In its sample, this clone was seen a few times. This chain joins TRBV11-2 and TRBJ1-2; 8 nucleotides agree with TRBD1. The CDR3 extends over 16 amino acids. The J segment lost 5 bases and the V segment lost 0 bases, leaving 8 bases of the junction unmatched. Germline V gene lookup returns CDR1 SGHAT and CDR2 FQNNGV. CDR3 protein: CASSLETGTGPYGYTF. DNA for the CDR3: TGTGCCAGCAGCTTAGAAACCGGGACAGGTCCTTATGGCTACACCTTC.

CDR3: CASSMTTGRYTNYGYTF. DNA of the CDR3: TGTGCCAGTAGTATGACGACAGGGCGTTATACTAACTATGGCTACACCTTC. The V call is TRBV19, the J call TRBJ1-2; 7 bases match TRBD1. The CDR3 is made up of 17 amino acids. Trimming took 3 bases from V and 0 from J; bases not matched to a gene: 10. CDR1 and CDR2 from the germline V gene are LNHDA and SQIVND (reference sequence).

This clone occurred once. V and J are TRBV2 and TRBJ2-5, with 10 bases identical to TRBD2. The J segment lost 7 bases and the V segment lost 5 bases, leaving 7 bases of the junction unmatched. Germline CDR1 SNHLY, CDR2 FYNNEI. The CDR3 runs 14 residues. Here the CDR3 reads CASSRTSGRVTQYF. DNA of the CDR3: TGTGCCAGCAGTCGGACTAGCGGAAGGGTGACCCAGTACTTC.

This chain joins TRBV25-1 and TRBJ1-4; 9 bases are shared with TRBD1. The germline V gene encodes CDR1 MGHDK and CDR2 SYGVNS. The CDR3 runs 15 residues. V lost 4 bases to trimming and J lost 4 bases; unmatched junction nucleotides: 4. CDR3 residues: CASSVRQGGNEKLFF. The CDR3 nucleotides read TGTGCCAGCAGTGTTAGACAGGGGGGTAATGAAAAACTGTTTTTT.

The V call is TRBV28, the J call TRBJ2-1; TRBD1 agrees at 8 bases. Germline values: CDR1 MDHEN, CDR2 SYDVKM. After removal of 5 bases from V and 5 bases from J, the junction contained 5 bases not matched to a gene. The CDR3 runs to 14 residues. This CDR3 reads CASSPPTGDNEQFF. Here the CDR3 DNA reads TGTGCCAGCAGTCCGCCGACAGGGGACAATGAGCAGTTCTTC.

The rearrangement uses TRBV14 and TRBJ2-5, with 7 nucleotides matching TRBD2. Trimming at V came to 4 bases and at J to 2 bases, leaving 4 bases not matched to a gene. This CDR3 has 14 amino acids. Germline CDR1 reads SGHDN; CDR2 reads FVKESK. In DNA form, the CDR3 reads TGTGCCAGCAGCCGACTAGCCACTCAAGAGACCCAGTACTTC. This codes for CASSRLATQETQYF. Using reference TRBV14 and TRBJ2-5 for the parts outside the CDR3, the full variable domain is EAGVTQFPSHSVIEKGQTVTLRCDPISGHDNLYWYRRVMGKEIKFLLHFVKESKQDESGMPNNRFLAERTGGTYSTLKVQPAELEDSGVYFCASSRLATQETQYFGPGTRLLVL.

This chain links TRBV27 with TRBJ2-7, with a weak D call TRBD1 (6 bases). CDR1 is MNHEY, CDR2 SMNVEV, per germline (reference sequence). The V end lost 6 bases, the J end lost 4 bases, and 16 bases lay between the germline ends. The CDR3 has 14 amino acids. CDR3 region: CASSSGTPGYEQYF. Written as DNA, the CDR3 is TGTGCCAGCAGCTCCGGGACACCCGGGTACGAGCAGTACTTC.

The gene calls are TRBV6-5 and TRBJ2-7, with 13 bases aligning to TRBD2. The CDR3 is made up of 16 amino acids. Looked up from germline, CDR1 is MNHEY and CDR2 is SVGAGI. Trimming at V came to 4 bases and at J to 2 bases, leaving 5 bases not matched to a gene. CDR3 DNA: TGTGCCAGCAGTTGGGAACTAGCGGGGGGGCCCTACGAGCAGTACTTC. It is translated as CASSWELAGGPYEQYF.

This clone showed up just a few times. The chain uses TRBV6-1 and TRBJ2-5; D unclear. Germline CDR1 reads MNHNS; CDR2 reads SASEGT. The CDR3 contains 13 residues. V lost 2 bases and J 7 bases, leaving 11 bases between the germline ends. CDR3 region: CASSEKKPGTQYF. Here the CDR3 DNA reads TGTGCCAGCAGTGAAAAGAAACCCGGGACCCAGTACTTC.

This chain uses TRBV5-1 with TRBJ2-1, with D unclear. Between the trimmed V and J ends, which lost 2 bases and 6 bases, there was a span of 15 bases. Germline CDR1 is SGHRS and CDR2 is YFSETQ. This CDR3 spans 15 amino acids. CDR3 loop: CASSLSQTSLNEQFF. The CDR3 DNA sequence: TGCGCCAGCAGCTTAAGCCAAACGTCCCTCAATGAGCAGTTCTTC.

This rearrangement joins TRBV14 to TRBJ1-2; 10 nucleotides match TRBD1. V shed 4 bases and J 1 base; nucleotides not matched to a gene: 12. The CDR3 loop spans 18 amino acids. Germline V lookup: CDR1 SGHDN, CDR2 FVKESK. The CDR3 bases are TGTGCCAGCAGCCCCCTTGGGGACAGGGGAGGGATTAACTATGGCTACACCTTC. Translation: CASSPLGDRGGINYGYTF.

J is TRBJ1-6 and V is TRBV28; TRBD1 might be the D (5 bases). Looked up from germline, CDR1 is MDHEN and CDR2 is SYDVKM. The CDR3 sequence is 16 residues long. Trimming left V 5 bases short and J 0 bases short, with 11 bases between. This CDR3 reads CASSGAGSSYNSPLHF. The CDR3, as DNA: TGTGCCAGCAGTGGGGCAGGAAGCTCCTATAATTCACCCCTCCACTTT.

J is TRBJ1-3 and V is TRBV29-1; possibly TRBD1 for D (5 bases). The V and J ends lost 6 bases and 0 bases respectively, with 12 bases between them. The germline CDR1 and CDR2 sequences are SQVTM and ANQGSEA. CDR3 length equals 14 residues. The CDR3 DNA reads as TGCAGCGTCGACGAGACAGCCTCTGGAAACACCATATATTTT. This encodes CSVDETASGNTIYF.

The gene calls are TRBV6-6 and TRBJ1-5, with no clear D. Deletions cut 0 bases from V and 10 bases from J, with 16 bases between. The CDR3 runs to 15 residues. The V gene's germline CDR1 is MNHNY and CDR2 SVGAGI (reference sequence). The CDR3: CASSYSQAGITPQHF. CDR3 DNA sequence: TGTGCCAGCAGTTACTCCCAGGCGGGAATCACACCCCAGCATTTT.

V gene TRBV9 combines with J gene TRBJ1-1; D may be TRBD1 (6 bases). The V gene lost 3 bases and the J gene lost 0 bases, with 9 bases spanning the gap. Germline lookup yields CDR1 SGDLS and CDR2 YYNGEE. This CDR3 comprises 14 residues. The CDR3 nucleotides read TGTGCCAGCAGCGGACAGGCGATGAACACTGAAGCTTTCTTT. This sequence encodes CASSGQAMNTEAFF.

The V and J genes are TRBV19 and TRBJ1-2; D possibly corresponds to TRBD1 (6 bases). The CDR3 is 15 amino acids. V lost 9 bases, J lost 11 bases, and 28 bases lay in between. Germline assignment: CDR1 LNHDA and CDR2 SQIVND (reference sequence). CDR3 region: CASGEGVGGRSRYTF. For the CDR3, the DNA is TGTGCCAGCGGGGAAGGGGTAGGGGGACGTTCGAGATACACCTTC.